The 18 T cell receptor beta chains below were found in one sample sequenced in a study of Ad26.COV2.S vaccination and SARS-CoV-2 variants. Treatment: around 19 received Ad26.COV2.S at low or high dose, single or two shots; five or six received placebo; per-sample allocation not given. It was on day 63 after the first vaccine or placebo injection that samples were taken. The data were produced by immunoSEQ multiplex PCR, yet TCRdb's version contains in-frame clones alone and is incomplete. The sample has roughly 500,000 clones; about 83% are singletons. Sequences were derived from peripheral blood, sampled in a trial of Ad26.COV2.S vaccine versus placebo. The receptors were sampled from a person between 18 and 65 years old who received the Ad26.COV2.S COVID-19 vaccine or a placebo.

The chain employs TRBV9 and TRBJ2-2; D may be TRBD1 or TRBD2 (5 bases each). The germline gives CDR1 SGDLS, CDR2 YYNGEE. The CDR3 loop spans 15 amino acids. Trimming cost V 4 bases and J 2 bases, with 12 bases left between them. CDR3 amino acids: CASSPRGVNTGELFF. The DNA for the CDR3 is TGTGCCAGCAGCCCCCGGGGCGTTAACACCGGGGAGCTGTTTTTT. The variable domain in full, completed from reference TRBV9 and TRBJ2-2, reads DSGVTQTPKHLITATGQRVTLRCSPRSGDLSVYWYQQSLDQGLQFLIQYYNGEERAKGNILERFSAQQFPDLHSELNLSSLELGDSALYFCASSPRGVNTGELFFGEGSRLTVL.

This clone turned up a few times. CDR3 amino acids: CASSISLGRTLHF. The CDR3 DNA reads TGTGCCAGTAGTATCTCTTTGGGGAGGACCCTCCACTTT. The chain carries TRBV19 and TRBJ1-6; D gene unclear. CDR3 length equals 13 residues. V was shortened by 3 bases and J by 14 bases, with 14 bases between the two germline ends. Germline V gene lookup returns CDR1 LNHDA and CDR2 SQIVND (reference sequence).

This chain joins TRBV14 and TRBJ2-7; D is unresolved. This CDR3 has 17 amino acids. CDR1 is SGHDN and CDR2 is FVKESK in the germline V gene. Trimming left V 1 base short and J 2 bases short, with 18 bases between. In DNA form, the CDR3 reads TGTGCCAGCAGCCAAGTTCGTTCGGCCACCTCTGCCTACGAGCAGTACTTC. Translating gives CASSQVRSATSAYEQYF. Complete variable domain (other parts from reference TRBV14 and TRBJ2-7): EAGVTQFPSHSVIEKGQTVTLRCDPISGHDNLYWYRRVMGKEIKFLLHFVKESKQDESGMPNNRFLAERTGGTYSTLKVQPAELEDSGVYFCASSQVRSATSAYEQYFGPGTRLTVT.

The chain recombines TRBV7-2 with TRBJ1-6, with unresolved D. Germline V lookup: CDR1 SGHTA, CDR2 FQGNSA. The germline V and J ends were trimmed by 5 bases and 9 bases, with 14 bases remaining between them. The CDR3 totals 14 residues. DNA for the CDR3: TGTGCCAGCAGCCCGGACGGTCAGTCTTCACCCCTCCACTTT. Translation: CASSPDGQSSPLHF.

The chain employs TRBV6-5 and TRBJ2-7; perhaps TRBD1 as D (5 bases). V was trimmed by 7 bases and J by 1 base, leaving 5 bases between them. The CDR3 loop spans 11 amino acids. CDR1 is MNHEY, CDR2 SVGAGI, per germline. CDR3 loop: CASKGSYEQYF. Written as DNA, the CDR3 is TGTGCCAGCAAGGGGTCCTACGAGCAGTACTTC.

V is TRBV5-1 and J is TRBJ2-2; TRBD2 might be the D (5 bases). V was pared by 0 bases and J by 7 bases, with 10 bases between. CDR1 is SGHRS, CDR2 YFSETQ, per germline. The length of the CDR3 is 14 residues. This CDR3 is CASSLGRPLGELFF. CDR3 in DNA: TGCGCCAGCAGCTTGGGGAGGCCCCTCGGGGAGCTGTTTTTT.

The CDR3: CASGVRNTEAFF. The DNA of the CDR3 is TGTGCCAGCGGGGTTCGGAACACTGAAGCTTTCTTT. V gene TRBV11-2 combines with J gene TRBJ1-1; D ambiguous. V dropped 8 bases and J dropped 1 base, with 8 bases sitting between them. The CDR3 extends over 12 amino acids. Germline loops: CDR1 SGHAT, CDR2 FQNNGV.

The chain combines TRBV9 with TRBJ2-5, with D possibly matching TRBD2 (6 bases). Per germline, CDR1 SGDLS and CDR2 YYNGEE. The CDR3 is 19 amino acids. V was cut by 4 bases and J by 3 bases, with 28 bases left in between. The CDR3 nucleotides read TGTGCCAGCAGCCCTCACGGGGGAGCCGCACAACCCCTAAAAGAGACCCAGTACTTC. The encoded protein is CASSPHGGAAQPLKETQYF. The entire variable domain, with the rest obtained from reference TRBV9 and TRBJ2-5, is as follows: DSGVTQTPKHLITATGQRVTLRCSPRSGDLSVYWYQQSLDQGLQFLIQYYNGEERAKGNILERFSAQQFPDLHSELNLSSLELGDSALYFCASSPHGGAAQPLKETQYFGPGTRLLVL.

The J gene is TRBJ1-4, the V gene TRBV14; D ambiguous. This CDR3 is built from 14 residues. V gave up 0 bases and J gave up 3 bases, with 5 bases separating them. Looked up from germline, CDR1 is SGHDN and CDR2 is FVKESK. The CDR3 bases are TGTGCCAGCAGCCAAGATTTGGCTAATGAAAAACTGTTTTTT. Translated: CASSQDLANEKLFF.

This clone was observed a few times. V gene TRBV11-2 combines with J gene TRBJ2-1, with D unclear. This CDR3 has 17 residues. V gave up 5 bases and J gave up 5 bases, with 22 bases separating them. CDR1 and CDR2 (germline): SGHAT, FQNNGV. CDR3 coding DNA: TGTGCCAGCAGCACCCCTCTGGAATCTGGGCACCACAATGAGCAGTTCTTC. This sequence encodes CASSTPLESGHHNEQFF.

Written as DNA, the CDR3 is TGTGCCAGCAGTTTCCGGGGGGGGGACTTTTACACAGATACGCAGTATTTT. Protein product: CASSFRGGDFYTDTQYF. The chain couples TRBV27 to TRBJ2-3; TRBD2 aligns across 8 bases. The CDR3 has 17 amino acids. Germline CDR1 reads MNHEY; CDR2 reads SMNVEV (reference sequence). The V segment lost 3 bases and the J segment 2 bases; nucleotides outside the gene matches: 10.

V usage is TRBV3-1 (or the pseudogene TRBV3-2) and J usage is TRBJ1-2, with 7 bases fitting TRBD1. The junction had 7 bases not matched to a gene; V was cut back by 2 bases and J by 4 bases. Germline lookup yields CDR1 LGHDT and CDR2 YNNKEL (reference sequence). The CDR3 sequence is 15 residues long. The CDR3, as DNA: TGTGCCAGCAGCCAACCCGCGCCAGGGGGCTATGGCTACACCTTC. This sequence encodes CASSQPAPGGYGYTF.

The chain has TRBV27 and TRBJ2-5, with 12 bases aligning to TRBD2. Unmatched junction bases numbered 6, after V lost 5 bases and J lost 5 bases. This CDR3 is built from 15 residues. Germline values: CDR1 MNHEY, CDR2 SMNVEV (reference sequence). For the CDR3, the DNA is TGTGCCAGCAGTCACGGACTAGCGGGATGGGAGACCCAGTACTTC. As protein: CASSHGLAGWETQYF.

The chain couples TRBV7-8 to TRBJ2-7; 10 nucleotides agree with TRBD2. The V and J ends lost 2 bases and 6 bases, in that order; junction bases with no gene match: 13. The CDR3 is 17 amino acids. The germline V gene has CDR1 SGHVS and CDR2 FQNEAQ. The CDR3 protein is CASSLRGSSGSFGEQYF. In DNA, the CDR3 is TGTGCCAGCAGCTTAAGGGGTTCTAGCGGGAGCTTTGGCGAGCAGTACTTC.

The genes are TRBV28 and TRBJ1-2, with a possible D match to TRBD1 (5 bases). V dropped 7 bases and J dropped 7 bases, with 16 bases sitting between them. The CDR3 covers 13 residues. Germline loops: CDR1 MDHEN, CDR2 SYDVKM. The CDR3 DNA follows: TGTGCCAGCACCGCGGGACGGAATAGTGGCTACACCTTC. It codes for CASTAGRNSGYTF.

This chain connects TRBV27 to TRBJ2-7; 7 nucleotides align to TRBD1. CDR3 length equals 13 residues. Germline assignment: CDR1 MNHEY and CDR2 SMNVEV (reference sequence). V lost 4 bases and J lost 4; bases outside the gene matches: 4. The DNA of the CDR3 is TGTGCCAGCAGTTCCCTGACAGGGTACGAGCAGTACTTC. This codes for CASSSLTGYEQYF.

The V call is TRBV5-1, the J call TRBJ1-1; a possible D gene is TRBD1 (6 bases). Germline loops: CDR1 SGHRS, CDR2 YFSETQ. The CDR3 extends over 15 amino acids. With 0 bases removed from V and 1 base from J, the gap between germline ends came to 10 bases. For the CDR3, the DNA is TGCGCCAGCAGCTTGGAGGGACACAAGAACACTGAAGCTTTCTTT. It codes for CASSLEGHKNTEAFF.

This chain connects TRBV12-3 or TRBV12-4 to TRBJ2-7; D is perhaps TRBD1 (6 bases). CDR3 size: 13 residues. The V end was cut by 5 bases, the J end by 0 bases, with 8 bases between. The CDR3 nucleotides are TGTGCCAGCAGTCGGACAGTCTCCTACGAGCAGTACTTC. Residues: CASSRTVSYEQYF.